The T cell receptor beta chain described here comes from a study of OX40 agonist ivuxolimab in advanced cancers. Study as a whole: Ivuxolimab, an antibody acting as an agonist of OX40 (CD134), was used to treat patients.

A note on this clone: Its antigen is not identified.

V was clipped by 6 bases and J by 4 bases, with 17 bases between them. The CDR3 consists of 15 residues. Germline V gives CDR1 MNHNS, CDR2 SASEGT. The repertoire was sequenced with immunoSEQ multiplex PCR; TCRdb's copy has only in-frame clones and lacks some. This sample has roughly 76,000 clones, with roughly nine tenths found just once. Study-level findings and limits: Expanded clones tended on average to be more numerous among CD8+ T cells than CD4+. Doses of 0.1 to 3.0 mg/kg were accompanied by clonal expansion of CD4+ and CD8+ blood T cells by week 6.

The V call is TRBV6-1, the J call TRBJ2-3, with D possibly called TRBD1 or TRBD2 (5 bases each). The TCR sequence derives from an adult with an advanced solid tumor such as melanoma, head and neck, liver or kidney cancer. Source: CD4+ or CD8+ T cells sorted from blood, taken in a trial of the OX40 agonist ivuxolimab. CDR3 DNA: TGTGCCAGCAGACCTCGAGGGGCGTATGCAGATACGCAGTATTTT. Translated: CASRPRGAYADTQYF.